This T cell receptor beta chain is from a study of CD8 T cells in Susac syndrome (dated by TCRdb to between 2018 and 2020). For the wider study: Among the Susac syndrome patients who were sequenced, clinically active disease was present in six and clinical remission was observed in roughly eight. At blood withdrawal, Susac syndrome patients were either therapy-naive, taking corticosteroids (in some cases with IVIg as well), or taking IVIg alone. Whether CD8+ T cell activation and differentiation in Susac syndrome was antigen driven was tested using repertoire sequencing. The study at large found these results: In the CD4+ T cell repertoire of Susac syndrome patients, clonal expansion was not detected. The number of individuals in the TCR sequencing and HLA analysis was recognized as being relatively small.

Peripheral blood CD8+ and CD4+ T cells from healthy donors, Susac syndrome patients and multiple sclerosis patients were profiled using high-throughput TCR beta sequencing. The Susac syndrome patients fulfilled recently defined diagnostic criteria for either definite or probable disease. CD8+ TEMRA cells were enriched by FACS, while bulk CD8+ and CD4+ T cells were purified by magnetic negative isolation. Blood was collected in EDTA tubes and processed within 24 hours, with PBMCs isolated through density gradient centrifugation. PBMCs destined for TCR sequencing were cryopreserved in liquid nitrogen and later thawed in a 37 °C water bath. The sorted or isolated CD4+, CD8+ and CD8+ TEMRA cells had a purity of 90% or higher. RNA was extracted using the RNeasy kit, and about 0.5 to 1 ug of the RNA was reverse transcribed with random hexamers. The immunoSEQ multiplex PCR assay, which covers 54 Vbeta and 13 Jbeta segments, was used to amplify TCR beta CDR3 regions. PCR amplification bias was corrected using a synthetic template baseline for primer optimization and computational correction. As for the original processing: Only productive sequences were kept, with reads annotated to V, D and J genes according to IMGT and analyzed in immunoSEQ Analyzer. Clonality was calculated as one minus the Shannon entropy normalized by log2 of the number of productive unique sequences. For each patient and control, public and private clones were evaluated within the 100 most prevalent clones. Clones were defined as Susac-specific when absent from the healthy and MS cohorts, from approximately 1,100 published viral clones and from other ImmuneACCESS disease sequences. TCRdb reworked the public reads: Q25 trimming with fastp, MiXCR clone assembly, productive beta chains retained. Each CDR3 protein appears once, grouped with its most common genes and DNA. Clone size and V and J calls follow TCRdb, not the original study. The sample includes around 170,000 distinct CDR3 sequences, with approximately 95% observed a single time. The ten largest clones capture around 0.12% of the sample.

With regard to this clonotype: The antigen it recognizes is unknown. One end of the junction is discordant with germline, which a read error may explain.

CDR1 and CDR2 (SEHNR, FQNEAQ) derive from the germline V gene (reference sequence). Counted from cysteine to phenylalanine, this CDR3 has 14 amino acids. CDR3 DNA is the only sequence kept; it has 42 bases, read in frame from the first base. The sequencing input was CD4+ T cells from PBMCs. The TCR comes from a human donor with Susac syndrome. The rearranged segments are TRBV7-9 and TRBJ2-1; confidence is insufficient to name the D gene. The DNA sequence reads TGTGCCAGCAGCTTTGAACTCAGGATGTCTGAGAAGTTCTTC. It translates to CASSFELRMSEKFF.